These 21 T cell receptor beta chains share one sample of origin, sequenced in a study of multiple sclerosis patients with progressive multifocal leukoencephalopathy. Here immunoSEQ multiplex PCR was the method, and the copy in TCRdb shows in-frame clones only, minus some. The sample includes 30,000 to 35,000 clones, roughly 87% seen only once; the top ten take roughly 3.2%. Noted time point: time of PML onset. The sample here was PBMCs, taken from a patient treated with natalizumab. The receptor source for this set is a human donor with progressive multifocal leukoencephalopathy.

The rearrangement joins TRBV4-3 to TRBJ2-2, with 10 bases aligning to TRBD2. V trimming: 0 bases; J trimming: 4 bases; junction bases outside the gene matches: 2. The CDR3 contains 16 residues. Germline V gives CDR1 LGHNA, CDR2 YSLEER. The CDR3 region is CASSQDVAGGTGELFF. CDR3 DNA: TGCGCCAGCAGCCAAGATGTAGCGGGGGGCACCGGGGAGCTGTTTTTT.

The V call is TRBV27, the J call TRBJ2-1, with D tentatively TRBD2 (6 bases). The CDR3 sequence is 13 residues long. Trimming cost V 10 bases and J 7 bases, with 17 bases left between them. Germline V gene sequence: CDR1 MNHEY, CDR2 SMNVEV (reference sequence). The CDR3 coding sequence is TGTGCCACCCTTTTGCGGGATGGGAATGAGCAGTTCTTC. Protein product: CATLLRDGNEQFF.

This clone is a singleton in its sample. The chain links TRBV7-6 to TRBJ1-1, with 7 bases that match TRBD1. The germline V gene encodes CDR1 SGHVS and CDR2 FNYEAQ. V lost 5 bases and J lost 1; bases outside the gene matches: 13. There are 17 residues in the CDR3. The CDR3, as DNA: TGTGCCAGCAGCACCCACCGACCGGGACAGAAGAACACTGAAGCTTTCTTT. Its translation is CASSTHRPGQKNTEAFF. The full variable domain, with the rest looked up from reference TRBV7-6 and TRBJ1-1, is GAGVSQSPRYKVTKRGQDVALRCDPISGHVSLYWYRQALGQGPEFLTYFNYEAQQDKSGLPNDRFSAERPEGSISTLTIQRTEQRDSAMYRCASSTHRPGQKNTEAFFGQGTRLTVV.

The J gene is TRBJ2-5, the V gene TRBV6-1, with D tentatively TRBD1 (6 bases). The closer fit of TRBJ2-7 to the DNA end suggests the J call may be wrong. CDR3 length: 13 residues. Germline CDR1 and CDR2: MNHNS and SASEGT. CDR3 in DNA: TGTGCCAGCAGTGTAAACAGGGCCTACGAGCAGTACTTC. It translates to CASSVNRAYEQYF.

This chain joins TRBV6-1 and TRBJ2-1; D unresolved. CDR1 and CDR2 from the germline V gene are MNHNS and SASEGT. Deletions cut 10 bases from V and 8 bases from J, with 21 bases between. This CDR3 comprises 14 residues. The CDR3 nucleotides read TGTGCCACCAACACCCGAGGACCTTCCGATGAGCAGTTCTTC. This sequence encodes CATNTRGPSDEQFF.

This chain joins TRBV5-6 and TRBJ2-7, with 9 bases matching TRBD1. With V trimmed by 3 bases and J by 5 bases, 6 bases remained unmatched. Germline V gene data show CDR1 as SGHDT and CDR2 as YYEEEE. This CDR3 is 14 amino acids long. CDR3 loop: CASSSLGQGNEQYF. CDR3 sequence (DNA): TGTGCCAGCAGCTCGCTGGGACAGGGCAACGAGCAGTACTTC.

The count of this clone is one. The J gene is TRBJ1-4, the V gene TRBV28; D unclear. Germline V lookup: CDR1 MDHEN, CDR2 SYDVKM. The CDR3 spans 14 residues. Between the trimmed V and J ends, which lost 7 bases and 0 bases, there was a span of 9 bases. The CDR3 sequence is CASTVVATNEKLFF. The CDR3 DNA reads TGTGCCAGCACCGTAGTTGCAACTAATGAAAAACTGTTTTTT.

This clone was counted a few times. The chain links TRBV7-2 to TRBJ2-1, with D unclear. V lost 2 bases and J 5 bases, leaving 10 bases between the germline ends. Per germline, CDR1 SGHTA and CDR2 FQGNSA. The CDR3 length is 14 residues. The CDR3 loop is CASSLTLANNEQFF. The CDR3 coding sequence is TGTGCCAGCAGCTTAACACTCGCGAACAATGAGCAGTTCTTC.

CDR3 in DNA: TGTGCCAGCAGTTTATCGTGGCAGTTTAATTCACCCCTCCACTTT. Protein: CASSLSWQFNSPLHF. The chain couples TRBV27 to TRBJ1-6; D gene ambiguous. Trimming pared 0 bases from V and 6 bases from J, leaving 9 bases between. The germline CDR1 and CDR2 sequences are MNHEY and SMNVEV (reference sequence). The CDR3 consists of 15 residues.

This clone appeared a single time. The chain is built from TRBV5-4 and TRBJ2-2; 7 positions match TRBD2. Trimming took 4 bases from V and 6 from J; bases not matched to a gene: 3. CDR1 SGHNT and CDR2 YYREEE come from the germline V gene (reference sequence). There are 13 residues in the CDR3. CDR3 DNA sequence: TGTGCCAGCAGCAGAGGACTAGCCGGGGAGCTGTTTTTT. Translating gives CASSRGLAGELFF.

The CDR3 nucleotides are TGTGCCAGCGTATCACTAGCGGCGATGCCCAATGAGCAGTTCTTC. Protein product: CASVSLAAMPNEQFF. The chain links TRBV28 to TRBJ2-1, with 8 bases identical to TRBD2. This CDR3 spans 15 amino acids. Germline CDR1 MDHEN, CDR2 SYDVKM. V was pared by 8 bases and J by 6 bases, with 12 bases of the junction left unmatched.

In its sample, this clone was seen a few times. The rearrangement links TRBV19 to TRBJ1-1; 7 bases align to TRBD1. The trim removed 6 bases at V and 3 bases at J, leaving 7 bases unmatched. CDR3 length equals 14 residues. The V gene's germline CDR1 is LNHDA and CDR2 SQIVND (reference sequence). CDR3 DNA: TGTGCCAGTAGCGACAGGGTATCGGACACTGAAGCTTTCTTT. This encodes CASSDRVSDTEAFF.

This clone was found once. The chain uses TRBV6-1 and TRBJ2-5, with D perhaps being TRBD1 or TRBD2 (5 bases each). V shed 4 bases and J shed 4 bases, with 19 bases lying between them. From germline, CDR1 is MNHNS and CDR2 SASEGT. The CDR3 length is 16 residues. CDR3 amino acids: CASSARVRDLRETQYF. The CDR3 DNA is TGTGCCAGCAGTGCTCGTGTTAGGGACCTCCGAGAGACCCAGTACTTC.

V usage is TRBV28 and J usage is TRBJ2-7; 9 bases align to TRBD1. The V gene end was trimmed by 7 bases and the J gene end by 1 base; junction bases not matched to a gene: 17. In germline, CDR1 is MDHEN, CDR2 SYDVKM. This CDR3 region has 18 residues. The chain's CDR3 is CASNSWTPGQGTSYEQYF. In DNA, the CDR3 is TGTGCCAGCAACTCATGGACCCCGGGACAGGGAACTTCCTACGAGCAGTACTTC.

The gene calls are TRBV5-1 and TRBJ2-7; TRBD2 agrees at 15 bases. The V gene end was trimmed by 5 bases and the J gene end by 6 bases; junction bases not matched to a gene: 9. Germline CDR1 reads SGHRS; CDR2 reads YFSETQ. The CDR3 spans 16 residues. The CDR3 reads CASSTGLAGGRLEQYF. For the CDR3, the DNA is TGCGCCAGCAGTACAGGACTAGCGGGAGGGCGGCTCGAGCAGTACTTC.

The chain employs TRBV19 and TRBJ2-7; the match to TRBD1 covers 8 bases. Losses at the gene ends were 6 bases for V and 3 bases for J; bases not matched to a gene: 4. The germline gives CDR1 LNHDA, CDR2 SQIVND (reference sequence). This CDR3 spans 13 amino acids. This CDR3 is CASSAGQVYEQYF. CDR3 bases: TGTGCCAGTAGCGCGGGACAGGTCTACGAGCAGTACTTC.

This clone was recorded a few times. V and J are TRBV12-1 and TRBJ2-1; no DNA check was done on the table's D call, TRBD1. TRBV12-1 is an annotated pseudogene. This CDR3 is built from 15 residues. Written as DNA, the CDR3 is TGTGCCAGCAGCACCGACAGGGTAAGTAACAATGAGCAGTTCTTC. Encoded protein: CASSTDRVSNNEQFF.

The chain uses TRBV27 and TRBJ2-7, with 9 bases lining up with TRBD2. The CDR3 is 15 residues long. The J segment lost 7 bases and the V segment lost 3 bases, leaving 10 bases of the junction unmatched. Germline V CDR1 and CDR2: MNHEY, SMNVEV (reference sequence). As DNA, the CDR3 is TGTGCCAGCAGTTTTCTGAGGGCTAGCGGGACTGAGCAGTACTTC. Amino acid sequence: CASSFLRASGTEQYF.

This chain joins TRBV30 and TRBJ1-2; D not certain. V gave up 1 base and J gave up 2 bases, with 8 bases separating them. The germline CDR1 and CDR2 sequences are GTSNPN and SVGIG (reference sequence). This CDR3 is 13 amino acids long. The DNA of the CDR3 is TGTGCCTGGAGTGCCGGTTTGAACTATGGCTACACCTTC. Translation gives CAWSAGLNYGYTF.

The count of this clone is one. The chain has TRBV18 and TRBJ2-7; 9 positions agree with TRBD1. The CDR3 totals 15 residues. Germline V gives CDR1 KGHSH, CDR2 LQKENI. The V segment lost 6 bases and the J segment 2 bases; nucleotides outside the gene matches: 8. CDR3 sequence: CASSVGQGGTYEQYF. The CDR3 nucleotides read TGTGCCAGCTCGGTGGGACAGGGCGGTACCTACGAGCAGTACTTC.

The V and J genes are TRBV10-3 and TRBJ1-4; D remains unclear. This CDR3 contains 16 residues. V lost 0 bases, J lost 0 bases, and 8 bases lay in between. Germline loops: CDR1 ENHRY, CDR2 SYGVKD. CDR3 sequence reads: CAISESAGATNEKLFF. Here the CDR3 DNA reads TGTGCCATCAGTGAGTCGGCAGGAGCAACTAATGAAAAACTGTTTTTT.